This is a list of T cell receptor beta chains from one sample in a study of blood T cell dynamics during melanoma immunotherapy. Assay: immunoSEQ multiplex PCR; the TCRdb copy retains only in-frame clones and omits some. Among approximately 13,000 clones listed, about 88% were seen once. This material consisted of blood, taken from a patient treated with checkpoint blockade. The source of these receptors is a human donor with melanoma. Both conserved end residues are part of each CDR3. A D gene is named only where the DNA matches it firmly. Some rows mark clone size as missing; the rest say once, few, many or name a class of expanded clone.

TRBJ2-5 | NA | TRBV7-6 | TRBD2 | TGTGCCAGCAGCTTAGCCGGGTCGGGGGGAGAGACCCAGTACTTC | CASSLAGSGGETQYF
TRBJ2-5 | NA | TRBV27 | TRBD1 | TGTGCCAGCAGCACCAGGGACAGGGGGCGCGACGACCAGTACTTC | CASSTRDRGRDDQYF
TRBJ2-7 | NA | TRBV6-1 | TRBD1 | TGTGCCAGCATGGACAGGGGGTTCGTCCACGAGCAGTACTTC | CASMDRGFVHEQYF
TRBJ2-7 | NA | TRBV28 | NA | TGTGCCAGCAGTTTGAGAGGGGGGTTAGACTACGAGCAGTACTTC | CASSLRGGLDYEQYF
TRBJ2-5 | NA | TRBV2 | NA | TGTGCCAGCAACGATGTTGTCGTGGGCTCGGTGGAGACCCAGTACTTC | CASNDVVVGSVETQYF
TRBJ2-3 | NA | TRBV7-3 | TRBD1 | TGTGCCAGCAGCTTCAGGGGGAATACGCAGTATTTT | CASSFRGNTQYF
TRBJ1-1 | few | TRBV4-1 | NA | TGCGCCAGCAAAGCAGGTGGGACTGAAGCTTTCTTT | CASKAGGTEAFF
TRBJ1-1 | NA | TRBV9 | TRBD1 | TGTGCCAGCAGCGTAGTAGGGGGACAGGGGTCTACCACTGAAGCTTTCTTT | CASSVVGGQGSTTEAFF
TRBJ2-3 | NA | TRBV7-2 | TRBD2 | TGTGCCAGCAGACCCTCACTAGCGGGGGCGGGAGATACGCAGTATTTT | CASRPSLAGAGDTQYF
TRBJ2-6 | NA | TRBV29-1 | TRBD1 | TGCAGCGTTGAGATGGACAGGGGATTTTCGGGGGCCAACGTCCTGACTTTC | CSVEMDRGFSGANVLTF
TRBJ1-3 | NA | TRBV5-1 | NA | TGCGCCAGCACCTGGGACCTCTCCCGGAGAAACACCATATATTTT | CASTWDLSRRNTIYF
TRBJ1-2 | NA | TRBV19 | NA | TGTGCCAGCAGGGCACAAAAGGGGACCCTGGATGGCTACACCTTC | CASRAQKGTLDGYTF
TRBJ2-2 | NA | TRBV5-1 | TRBD2 | TGCGCCAGCAGCTTGGCTAGCGGAAAGAACACCGGGGAGCTGTTTTTT | CASSLASGKNTGELFF
TRBJ1-2 | NA | TRBV19 | TRBD1 | TGTGCCAGTAGTTCAAGACCGGGACAGAACCCTAACCTGTTGGGCTACACCTTC | CASSSRPGQNPNLLGYTF
TRBJ2-1 | NA | TRBV9 | NA | TGTGCCAGCAGCGTAGGCGCGTACAATGAGCAGTTCTTC | CASSVGAYNEQFF
TRBJ1-1 | NA | TRBV11-2 | NA | TGTGCCAGCAGCTTAGATAGAGGTCCGGGAGCTTTCTTT | CASSLDRGPGAFF
TRBJ2-1 | NA | TRBV25-1 | NA | TGTGCCACCTCGAATAGCGGAAGCTCCTACAATGAGCAGTTCTTC | CATSNSGSSYNEQFF
TRBJ1-1 | once | TRBV19 | TRBD1 | TGTGCCAGTAAATCCCGGACAGGGGAGTGGCGCACTGAAGCTTTCTTT | CASKSRTGEWRTEAFF
TRBJ2-5 | NA | TRBV6-6 | TRBD1 | TGTGCCAGCAGCCAGACAGGGGCGGGGGAGACCCAGTACTTC | CASSQTGAGETQYF
TRBJ1-2 | NA | TRBV6-6 | NA | TGTGCCAGCACCCCTGTAAGTGGGTATGGCTACACCTTC | CASTPVSGYGYTF
TRBJ2-2 | NA | TRBV28 | NA | TGTGCCAGCAGTCCCGGGACCCGCGGGGAGCTGTTTTTT | CASSPGTRGELFF
TRBJ2-1 | NA | TRBV6-5 | TRBD2 | TGTGCCAGCAGGAGCGACCCCACTAGCGGCCCCCAGTTCTTC | CASRSDPTSGPQFF
TRBJ2-2 | NA | TRBV4-2 | TRBD1 | TGTGCCAGCAGCTACAGGGGAGAAACCGGGGAGCTGTTTTTT | CASSYRGETGELFF
TRBJ1-2 | NA | TRBV21-1 | NA | TGTGCCAGCAGCAAAGAGACGAGCTTTAACAGGGGGCGCTTGAGCTATGGCTACACCTTC | CASSKETSFNRGRLSYGYTF
TRBJ1-5 | NA | TRBV19 | NA | TGTGCCAGTAGTCATTCAGGGGATCAGCCCCAGCATTTT | CASSHSGDQPQHF
TRBJ2-5 | NA | TRBV19 | NA | TGTGCCAGTAGCCCTAATGTGGGGGGGCATGAGACCCAGTACTTC | CASSPNVGGHETQYF
TRBJ2-7 | NA | TRBV5-4 | TRBD2 | TGTGCCAGCAGCCCGGAACTAGCGGGTAGCTCCTACGAGCAGTACTTC | CASSPELAGSSYEQYF
TRBJ2-5 | NA | TRBV19 | NA | TGTGCCAGTACGTGGGCCCGGGGAGAGACCCAGTACTTC | CASTWARGETQYF
TRBJ2-1 | NA | TRBV29-1 | TRBD2 | TGCAGCGGAGGGACTAGCGGGAGCGGGAATGAGCAGTTCTTC | CSGGTSGSGNEQFF
TRBJ2-1 | NA | TRBV10-1 | TRBD2 | TGCGCCAGCAGTGAGTCGCGAGCGGGGGCCTACAATGAGCAGTTCTTC | CASSESRAGAYNEQFF
TRBJ2-5 | NA | TRBV6-1 | TRBD2 | TGTGCCAGCAGTGAAGCGGGAGGGGTAAGGGAGACCCAGTACTTC | CASSEAGGVRETQYF
TRBJ2-7 | NA | TRBV6-5 | NA | TGTGCCAGCGGTCCAGGTCCCTCCTACGAGCAGTACTTC | CASGPGPSYEQYF
TRBJ1-2 | NA | TRBV2 | TRBD1 | TGTGCCAGCAGTGTCCGCCCGGGACAGGGGTCAATTTGCACCTTC | CASSVRPGQGSICTF